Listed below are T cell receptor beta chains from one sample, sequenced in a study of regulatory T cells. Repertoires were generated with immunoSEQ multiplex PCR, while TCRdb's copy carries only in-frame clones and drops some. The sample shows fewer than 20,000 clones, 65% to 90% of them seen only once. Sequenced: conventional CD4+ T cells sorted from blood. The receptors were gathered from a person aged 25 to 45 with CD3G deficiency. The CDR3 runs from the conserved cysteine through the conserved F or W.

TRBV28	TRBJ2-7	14	CASSRGGLSYEQYF
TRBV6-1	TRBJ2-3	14	CASRGAASTDTQYF
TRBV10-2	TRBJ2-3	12	CASSQSVDTQYF
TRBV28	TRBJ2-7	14	CASSIPGQLYEQYF
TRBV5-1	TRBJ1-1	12	CASSPQGPEAFF
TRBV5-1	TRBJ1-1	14	CASSSGTVRAEAFF
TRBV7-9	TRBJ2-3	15	CASSFRGQGPDTQYF
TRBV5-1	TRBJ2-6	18	CASSLDGSRHSGANVLTF
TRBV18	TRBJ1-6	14	CASSPAQGASPLHF
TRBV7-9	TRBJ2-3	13	CASSLYGGDTQYF
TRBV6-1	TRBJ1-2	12	CASSQGTYGYTF
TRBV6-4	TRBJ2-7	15	CASSHQGRGPQEQYF
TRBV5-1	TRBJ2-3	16	CASSLGVLADTDTQYF
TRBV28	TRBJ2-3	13	CASSRFRIATQYF
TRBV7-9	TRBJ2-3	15	CASSLSTGRGDTQYF
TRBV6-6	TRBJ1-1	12	CASSFTGTEAFF
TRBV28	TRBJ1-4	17	CASSPEGRNGGKGKLFF
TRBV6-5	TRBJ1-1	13	CASSYKGETEAFF
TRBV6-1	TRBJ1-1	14	CASSAGLRNTEAFF
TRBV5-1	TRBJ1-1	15	CASRLAGTGSPEAFF
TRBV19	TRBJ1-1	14	CASSITWTNTEAFF
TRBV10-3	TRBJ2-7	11	CAIQQGKEQYF
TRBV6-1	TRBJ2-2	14	CASTMRGRAGELFF